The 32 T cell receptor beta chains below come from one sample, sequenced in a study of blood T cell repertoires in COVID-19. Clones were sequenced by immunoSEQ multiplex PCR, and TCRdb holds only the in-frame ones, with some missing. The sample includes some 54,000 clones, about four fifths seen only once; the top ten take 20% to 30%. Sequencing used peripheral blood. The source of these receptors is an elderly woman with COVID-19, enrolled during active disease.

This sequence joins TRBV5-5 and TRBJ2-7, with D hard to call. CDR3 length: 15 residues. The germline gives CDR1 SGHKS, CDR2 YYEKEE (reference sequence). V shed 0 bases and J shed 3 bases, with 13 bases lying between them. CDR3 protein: CASSLATNELYEQYF. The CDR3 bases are TGTGCCAGCAGCTTGGCCACCAACGAGCTCTACGAGCAGTACTTC.

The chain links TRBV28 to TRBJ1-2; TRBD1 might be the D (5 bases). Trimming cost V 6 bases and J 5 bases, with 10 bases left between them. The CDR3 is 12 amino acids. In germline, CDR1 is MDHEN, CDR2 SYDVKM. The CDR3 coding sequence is TGTGCCAGCAGCCCTGACAGTTATGGCTACACCTTC. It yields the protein CASSPDSYGYTF.

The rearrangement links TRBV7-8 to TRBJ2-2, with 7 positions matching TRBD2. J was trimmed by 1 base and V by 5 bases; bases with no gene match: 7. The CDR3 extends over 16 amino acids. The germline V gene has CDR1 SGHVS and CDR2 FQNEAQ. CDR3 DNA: TGTGCCAGCAGCGAGCGGACTAGACTGAACACCGGGGAGCTGTTTTTT. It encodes CASSERTRLNTGELFF.

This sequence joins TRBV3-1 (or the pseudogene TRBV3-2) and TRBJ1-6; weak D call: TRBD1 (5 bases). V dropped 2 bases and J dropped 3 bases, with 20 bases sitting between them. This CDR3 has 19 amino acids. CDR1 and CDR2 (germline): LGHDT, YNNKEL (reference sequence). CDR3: CASSQPQTGERGYNSPLHF. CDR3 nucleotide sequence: TGTGCCAGCAGCCAACCCCAGACGGGGGAGAGGGGCTATAATTCACCCCTCCACTTT.

This CDR3 is CASSSRTSYYEQYF. DNA of the CDR3: TGTGCCAGCAGTTCAAGAACTAGCTACTACGAGCAGTACTTC. The chain employs TRBV27 and TRBJ2-7; tentative D call: TRBD2 (6 bases). Germline V gene sequence: CDR1 MNHEY, CDR2 SMNVEV (reference sequence). V was cut by 4 bases and J by 3 bases, with 13 bases left in between. The CDR3 has 14 residues.

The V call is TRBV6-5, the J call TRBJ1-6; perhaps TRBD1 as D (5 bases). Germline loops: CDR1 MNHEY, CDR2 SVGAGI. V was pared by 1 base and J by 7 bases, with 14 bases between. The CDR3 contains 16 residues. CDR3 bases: TGTGCCAGCAGTTACTTGCCGGCAGGGTACAATTCACCCCTCCACTTT. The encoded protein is CASSYLPAGYNSPLHF.

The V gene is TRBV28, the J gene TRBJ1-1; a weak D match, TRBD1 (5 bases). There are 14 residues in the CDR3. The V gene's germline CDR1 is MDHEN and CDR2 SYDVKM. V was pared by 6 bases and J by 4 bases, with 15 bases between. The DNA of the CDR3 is TGTGCCAGCAGCTCGCCAGGGAGGATCACTGAAGCTTTCTTT. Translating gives CASSSPGRITEAFF. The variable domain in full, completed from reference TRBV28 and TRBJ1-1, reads DVKVTQSSRYLVKRTGEKVFLECVQDMDHENMFWYRQDPGLGLRLIYFSYDVKMKEKGDIPEGYSVSREKKERFSLILESASTNQTSMYLCASSSPGRITEAFFGQGTRLTVV.

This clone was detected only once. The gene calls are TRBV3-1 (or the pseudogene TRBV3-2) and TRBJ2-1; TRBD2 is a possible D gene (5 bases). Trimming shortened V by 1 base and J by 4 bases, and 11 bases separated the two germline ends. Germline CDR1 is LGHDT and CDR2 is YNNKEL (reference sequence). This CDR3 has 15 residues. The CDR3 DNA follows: TGTGCCAGCAGCCAAGCTAGCATCACTTACAATGAGCAGTTCTTC. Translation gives CASSQASITYNEQFF.

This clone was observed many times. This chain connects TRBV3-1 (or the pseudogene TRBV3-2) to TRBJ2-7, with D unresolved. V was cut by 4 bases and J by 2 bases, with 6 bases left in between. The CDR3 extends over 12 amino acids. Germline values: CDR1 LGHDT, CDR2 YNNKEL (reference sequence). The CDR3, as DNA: TGTGCCAGCAGCCGTCAGGCCTACGAGCAGTACTTC. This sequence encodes CASSRQAYEQYF.

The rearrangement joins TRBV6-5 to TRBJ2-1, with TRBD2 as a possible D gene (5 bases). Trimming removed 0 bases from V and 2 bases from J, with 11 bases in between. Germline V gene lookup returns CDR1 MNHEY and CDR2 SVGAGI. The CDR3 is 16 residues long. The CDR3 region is CASSYSTGITYNEQFF. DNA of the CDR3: TGTGCCAGCAGTTACTCCACGGGAATCACCTACAATGAGCAGTTCTTC.

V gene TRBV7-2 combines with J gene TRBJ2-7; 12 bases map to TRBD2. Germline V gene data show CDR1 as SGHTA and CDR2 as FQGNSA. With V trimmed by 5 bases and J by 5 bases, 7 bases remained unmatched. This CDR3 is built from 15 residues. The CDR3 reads CASSGWTSGINEQYF. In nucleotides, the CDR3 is TGTGCCAGCAGCGGATGGACTAGCGGGATCAACGAGCAGTACTTC. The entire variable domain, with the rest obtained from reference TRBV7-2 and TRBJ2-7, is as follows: GAGVSQSPSNKVTEKGKDVELRCDPISGHTALYWYRQSLGQGLEFLIYFQGNSAPDKSGLPSDRFSAERTGGSVSTLTIQRTQQEDSAVYLCASSGWTSGINEQYFGPGTRLTVT.

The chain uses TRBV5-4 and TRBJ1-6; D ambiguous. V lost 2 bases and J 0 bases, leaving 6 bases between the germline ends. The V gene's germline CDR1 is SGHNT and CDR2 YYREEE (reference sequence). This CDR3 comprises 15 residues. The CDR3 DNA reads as TGTGCCAGCAGCTTACCGAGCTCCTATAATTCACCCCTCCACTTT. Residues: CASSLPSSYNSPLHF.

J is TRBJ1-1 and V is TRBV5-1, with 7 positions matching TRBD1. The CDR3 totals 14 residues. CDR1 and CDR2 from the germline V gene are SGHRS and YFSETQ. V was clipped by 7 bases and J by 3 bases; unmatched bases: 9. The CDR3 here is CASREQGRYTEAFF. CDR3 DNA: TGCGCCAGCCGAGAACAGGGGAGGTACACTGAAGCTTTCTTT.

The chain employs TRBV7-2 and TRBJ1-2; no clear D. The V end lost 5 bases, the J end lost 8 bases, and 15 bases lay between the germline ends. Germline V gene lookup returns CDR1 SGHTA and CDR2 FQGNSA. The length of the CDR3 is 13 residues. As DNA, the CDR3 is TGTGCCAGCAGCCCGGACCTTGCGGGGGGCTACACCTTC. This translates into CASSPDLAGGYTF.

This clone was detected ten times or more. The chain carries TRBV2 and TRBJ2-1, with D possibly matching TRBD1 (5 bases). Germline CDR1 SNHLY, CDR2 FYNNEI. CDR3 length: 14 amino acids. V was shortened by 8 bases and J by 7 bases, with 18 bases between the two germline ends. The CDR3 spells CASPGRIAGNEQFF. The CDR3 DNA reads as TGTGCCAGCCCCGGGCGGATAGCAGGGAATGAGCAGTTCTTC.

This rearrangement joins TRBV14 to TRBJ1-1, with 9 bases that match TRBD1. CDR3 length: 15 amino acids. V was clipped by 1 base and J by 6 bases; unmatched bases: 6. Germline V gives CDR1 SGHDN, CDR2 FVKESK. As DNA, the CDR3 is TGTGCCAGCAGCCAAGTCGAACAGGGGGCTGCTGAAGCTTTCTTT. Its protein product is CASSQVEQGAAEAFF.

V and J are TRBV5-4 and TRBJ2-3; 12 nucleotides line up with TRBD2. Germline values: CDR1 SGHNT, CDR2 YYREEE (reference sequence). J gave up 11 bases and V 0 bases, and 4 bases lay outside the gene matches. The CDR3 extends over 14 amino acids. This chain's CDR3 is CASSLERGLAGQYF. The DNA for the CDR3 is TGTGCCAGCAGCTTGGAAAGGGGACTAGCGGGGCAGTATTTT.

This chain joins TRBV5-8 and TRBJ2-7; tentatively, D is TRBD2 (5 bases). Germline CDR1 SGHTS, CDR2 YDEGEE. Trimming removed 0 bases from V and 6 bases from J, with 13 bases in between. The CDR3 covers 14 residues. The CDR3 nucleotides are TGTGCCAGCAGCTTGGGACGAGGGCACAGCGAGCAGTACTTC. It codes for CASSLGRGHSEQYF.

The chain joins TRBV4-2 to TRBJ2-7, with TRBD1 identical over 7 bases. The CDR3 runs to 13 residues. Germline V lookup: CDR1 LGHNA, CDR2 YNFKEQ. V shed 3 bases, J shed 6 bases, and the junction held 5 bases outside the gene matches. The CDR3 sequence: CASSHGTVSEQYF. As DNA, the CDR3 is TGTGCCAGCAGCCACGGGACAGTAAGCGAGCAGTACTTC.

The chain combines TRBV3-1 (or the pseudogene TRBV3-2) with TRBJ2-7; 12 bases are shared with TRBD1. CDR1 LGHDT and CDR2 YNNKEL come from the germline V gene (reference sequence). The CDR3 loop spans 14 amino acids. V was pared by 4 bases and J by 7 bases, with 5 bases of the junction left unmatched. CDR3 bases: TGTGCCAGCAGCCTGGGACAGGGGGCAGGGGAGCAGTACTTC. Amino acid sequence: CASSLGQGAGEQYF.

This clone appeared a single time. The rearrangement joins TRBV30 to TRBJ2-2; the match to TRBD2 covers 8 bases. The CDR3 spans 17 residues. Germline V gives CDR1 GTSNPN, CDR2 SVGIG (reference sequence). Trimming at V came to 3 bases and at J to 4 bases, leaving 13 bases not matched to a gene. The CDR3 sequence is CAWRPPSGGPVTGELFF. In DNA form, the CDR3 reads TGTGCCTGGAGGCCCCCTTCGGGAGGGCCCGTCACCGGGGAGCTGTTTTTT.

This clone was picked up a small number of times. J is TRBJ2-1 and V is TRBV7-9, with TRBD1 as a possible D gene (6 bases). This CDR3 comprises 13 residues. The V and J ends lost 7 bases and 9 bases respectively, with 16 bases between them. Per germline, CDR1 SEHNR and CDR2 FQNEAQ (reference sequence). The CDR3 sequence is CASNIGGFGEQFF. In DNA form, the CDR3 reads TGTGCCAGCAACATAGGGGGTTTTGGTGAGCAGTTCTTC.

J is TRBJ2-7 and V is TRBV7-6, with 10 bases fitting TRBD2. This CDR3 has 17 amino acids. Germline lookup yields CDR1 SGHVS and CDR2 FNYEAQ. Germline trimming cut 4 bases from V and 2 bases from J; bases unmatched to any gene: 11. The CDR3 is CASSSRLAGDRPYEQYF. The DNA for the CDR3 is TGTGCCAGCAGCTCTCGGCTAGCGGGAGATCGCCCCTACGAGCAGTACTTC.

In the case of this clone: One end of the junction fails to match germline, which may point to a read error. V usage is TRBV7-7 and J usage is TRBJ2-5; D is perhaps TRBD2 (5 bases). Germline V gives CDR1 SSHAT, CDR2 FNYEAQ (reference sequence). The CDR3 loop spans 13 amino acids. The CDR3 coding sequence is TGTGCTAGCAGCTTCAACCCCCTGGGAGAGCAGTACTTC. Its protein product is CASSFNPLGEQYF.

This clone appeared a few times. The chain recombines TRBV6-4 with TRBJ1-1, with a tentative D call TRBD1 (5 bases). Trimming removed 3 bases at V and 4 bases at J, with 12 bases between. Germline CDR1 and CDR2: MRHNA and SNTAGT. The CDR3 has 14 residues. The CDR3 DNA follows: TGTGCCAGCAGTGAGCAGGGCTCGAGCACTGAAGCTTTCTTT. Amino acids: CASSEQGSSTEAFF.

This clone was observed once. Here the CDR3 reads CASSYGSGGSYTF. The CDR3 DNA sequence: TGTGCCAGCAGTTACGGGAGTGGGGGGAGCTACACCTTC. The chain recombines TRBV6-5 with TRBJ1-2; possible D gene TRBD1, 5 bases. CDR1 is MNHEY, CDR2 SVGAGI, per germline. Trimming took 2 bases from V and 9 from J, leaving 13 bases between them. CDR3 length: 13 amino acids.

In DNA form, the CDR3 reads TGCGCCAGCAGCCCGCGGGACAGGGTAAAGGGTGGGGCCAACGTCCTGACTTTC. Protein product: CASSPRDRVKGGANVLTF. The chain employs TRBV23-1 and TRBJ2-6, with 9 nucleotides matching TRBD1. TRBV23-1 is assigned to the ORF class and has an uncertain function. The CDR3 extends over 18 amino acids. V gave up 6 bases and J gave up 3 bases; unmatched junction bases: 12.

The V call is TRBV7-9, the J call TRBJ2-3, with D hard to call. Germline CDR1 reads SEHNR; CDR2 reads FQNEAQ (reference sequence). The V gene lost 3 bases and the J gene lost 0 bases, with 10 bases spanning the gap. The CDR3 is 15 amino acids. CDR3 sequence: CASSFLDSSTDTQYF. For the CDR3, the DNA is TGTGCCAGCAGCTTCCTAGACTCTAGCACAGATACGCAGTATTTT.

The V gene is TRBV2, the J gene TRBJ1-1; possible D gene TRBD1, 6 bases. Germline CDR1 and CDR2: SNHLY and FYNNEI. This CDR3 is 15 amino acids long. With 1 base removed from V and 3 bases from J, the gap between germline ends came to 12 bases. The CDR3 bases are TGTGCCAGCAGTGAAGGGCAGGGGAGTTACACTGAAGCTTTCTTT. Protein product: CASSEGQGSYTEAFF.

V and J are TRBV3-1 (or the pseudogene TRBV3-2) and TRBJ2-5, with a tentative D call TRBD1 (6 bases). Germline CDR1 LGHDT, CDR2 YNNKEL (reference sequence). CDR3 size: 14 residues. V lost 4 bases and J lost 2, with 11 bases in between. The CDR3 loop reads CASSPIQGQETQYF. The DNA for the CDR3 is TGTGCCAGCAGCCCGATACAGGGTCAAGAGACCCAGTACTTC.

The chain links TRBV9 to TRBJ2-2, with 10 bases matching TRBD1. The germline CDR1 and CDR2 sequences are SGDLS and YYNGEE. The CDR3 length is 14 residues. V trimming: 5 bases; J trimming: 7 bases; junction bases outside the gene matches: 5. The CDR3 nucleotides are TGTGCCAGCAGGACAGGGGGCTCGGGCGGGGAGCTGTTTTTT. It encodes CASRTGGSGGELFF.

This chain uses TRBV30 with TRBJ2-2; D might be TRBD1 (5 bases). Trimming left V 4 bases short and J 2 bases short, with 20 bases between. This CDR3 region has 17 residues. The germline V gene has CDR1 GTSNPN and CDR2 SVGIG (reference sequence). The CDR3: CAWTLQRGSINTGELFF. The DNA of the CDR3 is TGTGCCTGGACCTTACAAAGGGGCAGCATTAACACCGGGGAGCTGTTTTTT.